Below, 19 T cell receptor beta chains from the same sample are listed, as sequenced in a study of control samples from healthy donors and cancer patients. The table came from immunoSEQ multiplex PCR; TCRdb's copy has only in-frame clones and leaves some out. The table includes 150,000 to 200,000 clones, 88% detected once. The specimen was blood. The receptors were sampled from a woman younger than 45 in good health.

The CDR3 DNA sequence: TGTGCCAGCAGTTACTCCGGGACGGCCCGGGAGACCCAGTACTTC. This encodes CASSYSGTARETQYF. V usage is TRBV6-5 and J usage is TRBJ2-5; D possibly matches TRBD1 or TRBD2 (5 bases each). The CDR3 has 15 residues. Germline V CDR1 and CDR2: MNHEY, SVGAGI. V lost 0 bases and J 5 bases, leaving 13 bases between the germline ends.

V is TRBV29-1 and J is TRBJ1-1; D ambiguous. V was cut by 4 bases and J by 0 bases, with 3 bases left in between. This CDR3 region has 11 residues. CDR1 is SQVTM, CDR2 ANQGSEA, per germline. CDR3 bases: TGCAGCGTTGCGATGAACACTGAAGCTTTCTTT. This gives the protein CSVAMNTEAFF.

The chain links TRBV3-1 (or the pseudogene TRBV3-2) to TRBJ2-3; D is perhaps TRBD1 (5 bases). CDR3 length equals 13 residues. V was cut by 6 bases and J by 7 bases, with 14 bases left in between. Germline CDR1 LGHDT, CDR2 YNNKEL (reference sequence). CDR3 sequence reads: CASSPDRLNTQYF. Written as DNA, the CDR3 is TGTGCCAGCAGTCCCGACAGACTGAATACGCAGTATTTT.

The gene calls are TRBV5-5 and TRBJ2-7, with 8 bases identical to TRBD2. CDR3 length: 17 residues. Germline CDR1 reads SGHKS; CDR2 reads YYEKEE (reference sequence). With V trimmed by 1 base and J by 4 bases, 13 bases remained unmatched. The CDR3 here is CASSLRGGPTSAYEQYF. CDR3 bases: TGTGCCAGCAGCTTGAGGGGGGGCCCGACTAGCGCATACGAGCAGTACTTC.

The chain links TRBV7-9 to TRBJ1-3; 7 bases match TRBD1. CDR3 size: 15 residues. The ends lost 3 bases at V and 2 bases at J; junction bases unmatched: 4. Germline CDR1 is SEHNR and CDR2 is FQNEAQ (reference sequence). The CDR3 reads CASSLGQIPGNTIYF. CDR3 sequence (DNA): TGTGCCAGCAGCTTGGGACAGATACCTGGAAACACCATATATTTT.

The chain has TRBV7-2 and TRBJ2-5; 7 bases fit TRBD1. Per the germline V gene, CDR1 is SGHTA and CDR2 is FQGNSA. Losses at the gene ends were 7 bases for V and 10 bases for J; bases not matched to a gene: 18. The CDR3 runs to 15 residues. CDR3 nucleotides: TGTGCCAGCACCCCACTAACCTCCACAGGGGCAGGCCAGTACTTC. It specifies CASTPLTSTGAGQYF.

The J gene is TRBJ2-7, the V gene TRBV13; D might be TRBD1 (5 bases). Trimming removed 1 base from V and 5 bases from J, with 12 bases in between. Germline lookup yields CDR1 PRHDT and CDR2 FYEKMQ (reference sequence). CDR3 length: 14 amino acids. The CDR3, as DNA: TGTGCCAGCAGCTTAGCGGCCAGGGCGGACGAGCAGTACTTC. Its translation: CASSLAARADEQYF.

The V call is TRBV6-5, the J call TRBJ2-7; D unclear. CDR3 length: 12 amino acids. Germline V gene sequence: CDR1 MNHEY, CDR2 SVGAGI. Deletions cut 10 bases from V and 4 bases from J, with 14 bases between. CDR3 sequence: CATLMGTYEQYF. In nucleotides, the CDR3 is TGTGCCACCCTTATGGGAACGTACGAGCAGTACTTC.

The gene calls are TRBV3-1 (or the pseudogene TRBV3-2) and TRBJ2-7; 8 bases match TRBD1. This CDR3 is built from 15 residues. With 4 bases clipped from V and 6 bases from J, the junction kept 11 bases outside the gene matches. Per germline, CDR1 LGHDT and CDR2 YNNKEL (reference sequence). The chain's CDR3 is CASSPMLRTGSEQYF. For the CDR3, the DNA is TGTGCCAGCAGCCCTATGCTCAGGACAGGGTCCGAGCAGTACTTC.

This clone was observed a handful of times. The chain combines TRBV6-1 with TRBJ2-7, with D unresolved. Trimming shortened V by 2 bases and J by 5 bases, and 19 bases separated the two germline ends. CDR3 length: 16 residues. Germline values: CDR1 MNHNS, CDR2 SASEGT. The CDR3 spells CASSEIGAGGRNEQYV. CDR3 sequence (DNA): TGTGCCAGCAGTGAAATCGGAGCTGGCGGACGGAACGAGCAGTACGTC.

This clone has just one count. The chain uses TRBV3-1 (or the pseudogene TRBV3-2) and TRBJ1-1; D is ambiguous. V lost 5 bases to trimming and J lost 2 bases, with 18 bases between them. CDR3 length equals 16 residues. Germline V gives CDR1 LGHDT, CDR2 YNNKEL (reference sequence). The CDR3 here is CASSTPDRGGNTEAFF. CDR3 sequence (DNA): TGTGCCAGCAGCACGCCGGACCGGGGAGGAAACACTGAAGCTTTCTTT.

CDR3 coding DNA: TGTGCCAGCAGCCAGTTCCTAGCGGGGGGTAATGAGCAGTTCTTC. Its translation is CASSQFLAGGNEQFF. The chain employs TRBV14 and TRBJ2-1, with TRBD2 matching over 11 bases. Germline V lookup: CDR1 SGHDN, CDR2 FVKESK. There are 15 residues in the CDR3. The J segment lost 7 bases and the V segment lost 3 bases, leaving 5 bases of the junction unmatched.

CDR3 nucleotides: TGTGCCAGCAGCTCCCCACAGGGGCTAATCACAGATACGCAGTATTTT. It yields the protein CASSSPQGLITDTQYF. V usage is TRBV5-4 and J usage is TRBJ2-3; 7 nucleotides line up with TRBD1. Losses at the gene ends were 3 bases for V and 2 bases for J; bases not matched to a gene: 9. The CDR3 is 16 residues long. Germline loops: CDR1 SGHNT, CDR2 YYREEE (reference sequence).

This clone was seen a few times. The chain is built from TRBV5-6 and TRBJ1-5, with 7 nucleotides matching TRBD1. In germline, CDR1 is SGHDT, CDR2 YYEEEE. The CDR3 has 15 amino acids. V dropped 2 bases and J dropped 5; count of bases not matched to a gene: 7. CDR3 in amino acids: CASSFRDRADQPQHF. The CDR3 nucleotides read TGTGCCAGCAGCTTTCGTGACAGGGCAGATCAGCCCCAGCATTTT.

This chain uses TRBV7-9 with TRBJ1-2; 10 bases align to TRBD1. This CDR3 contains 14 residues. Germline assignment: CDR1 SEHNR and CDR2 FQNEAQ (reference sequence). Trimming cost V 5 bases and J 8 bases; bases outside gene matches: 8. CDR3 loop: CASSLRTGGAGYTF. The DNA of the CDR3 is TGTGCCAGCAGCCTGCGGACAGGGGGGGCGGGCTACACCTTC. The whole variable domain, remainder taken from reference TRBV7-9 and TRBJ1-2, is DTGVSQNPRHKITKRGQNVTFRCDPISEHNRLYWYRQTLGQGPEFLTYFQNEAQLEKSRLLSDRFSAERPKGSFSTLEIQRTEQGDSAMYLCASSLRTGGAGYTFGSGTRLTVV.

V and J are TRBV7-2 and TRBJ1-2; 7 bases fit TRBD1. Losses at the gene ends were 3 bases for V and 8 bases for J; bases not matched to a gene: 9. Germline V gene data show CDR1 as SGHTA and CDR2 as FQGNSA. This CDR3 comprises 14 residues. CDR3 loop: CASSFRQGGLGYTF. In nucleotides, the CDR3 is TGTGCCAGCAGCTTCCGACAGGGAGGTTTGGGCTACACCTTC.

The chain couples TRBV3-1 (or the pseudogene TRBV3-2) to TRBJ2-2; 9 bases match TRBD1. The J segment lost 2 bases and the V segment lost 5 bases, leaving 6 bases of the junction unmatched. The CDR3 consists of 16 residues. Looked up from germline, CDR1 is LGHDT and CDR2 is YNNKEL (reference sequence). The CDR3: CASSSRQGENTGELFF. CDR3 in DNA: TGTGCCAGCAGCTCCCGACAGGGGGAAAACACCGGGGAGCTGTTTTTT.

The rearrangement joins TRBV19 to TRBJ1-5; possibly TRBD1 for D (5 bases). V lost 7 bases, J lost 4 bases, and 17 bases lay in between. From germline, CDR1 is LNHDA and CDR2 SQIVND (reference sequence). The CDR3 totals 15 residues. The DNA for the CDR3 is TGTGCCAGTAACCAAGGGGACGGTAATAATCAGCCCCAGCATTTT. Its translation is CASNQGDGNNQPQHF.

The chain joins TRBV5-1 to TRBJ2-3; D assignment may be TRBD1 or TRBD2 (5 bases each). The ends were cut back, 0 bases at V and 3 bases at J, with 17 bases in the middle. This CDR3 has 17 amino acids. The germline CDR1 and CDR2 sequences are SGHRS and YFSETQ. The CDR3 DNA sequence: TGCGCCAGCAGCTTGGGGGGCAGTCGGGGCGGAACAGATACGCAGTATTTT. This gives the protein CASSLGGSRGGTDTQYF.